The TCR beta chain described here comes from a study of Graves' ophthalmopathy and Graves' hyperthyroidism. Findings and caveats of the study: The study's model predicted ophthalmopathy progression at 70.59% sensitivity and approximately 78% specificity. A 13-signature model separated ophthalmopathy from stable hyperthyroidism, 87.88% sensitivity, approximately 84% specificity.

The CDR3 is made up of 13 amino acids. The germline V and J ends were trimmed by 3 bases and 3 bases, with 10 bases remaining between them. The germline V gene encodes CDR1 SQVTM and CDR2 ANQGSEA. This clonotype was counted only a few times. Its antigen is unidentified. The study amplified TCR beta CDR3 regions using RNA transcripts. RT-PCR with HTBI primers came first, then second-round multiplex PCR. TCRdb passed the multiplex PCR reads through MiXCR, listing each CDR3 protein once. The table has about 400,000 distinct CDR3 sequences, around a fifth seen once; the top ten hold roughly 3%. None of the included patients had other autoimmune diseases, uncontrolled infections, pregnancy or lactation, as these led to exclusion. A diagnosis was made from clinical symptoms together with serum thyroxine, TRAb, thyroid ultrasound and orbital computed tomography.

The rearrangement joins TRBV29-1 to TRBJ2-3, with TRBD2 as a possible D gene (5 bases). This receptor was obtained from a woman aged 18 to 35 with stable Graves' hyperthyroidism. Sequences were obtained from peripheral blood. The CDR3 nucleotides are TGCAGCGTTGACATGGGAGCTACAGATACGCAGTATTTT. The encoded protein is CSVDMGATDTQYF.